This T cell receptor beta chain was sequenced for a study of T-cell memory formation after mild COVID-19. Regarding the study as a whole: Pre-infection memory already had some responding clones, implying cross-reactive memory joined.

In this sample, this clonotype turned up a few times. Its antigen remains unknown. TCR alpha and TCR beta cDNA libraries carrying sample barcodes and UMIs were produced by 5'RACE using constant-segment primers. MiXCR was run by TCRdb on the 5' RACE reads, yielding one entry per CDR3 protein. Of roughly 550,000 distinct CDR3 sequences listed, roughly 20% are singletons. Germline V lookup: CDR1 MNHEY, CDR2 SVGEGT. The CDR3 is 14 amino acids. The trim removed 6 bases at V and 0 bases at J, leaving 3 bases unmatched. Sequenced input: PBMCs or a T cell subset sorted from them (not recorded which). The clonotype was recovered from an adult woman who had mild COVID-19 (a few samples of this study predate the infection). Cell type and time point are not known. The chain recombines TRBV6-2 or TRBV6-3 with TRBJ2-7; the match to TRBD2 covers 9 bases. CDR3 loop: CASRKREASYEQYF. The CDR3 DNA is TGTGCCAGCAGGAAGCGGGAGGCCTCCTACGAGCAGTACTTC.